This entry features one TCR beta chain sequence. The target antigen is unknown. These data belong to a study of graft-versus-host responses after intestinal transplantation. Across the whole study: After anti-thymocyte globulin induction, recipients took tacrolimus and steroids for approximately three years.

TCRdb's copy holds only in-frame clones and misses some; the assay was immunoSEQ multiplex PCR. The sample holds about 81,000 clones, around 93% seen once. Study-level results: Recipient marrow held GvH clones, some first seen in ileum or blood.

Germline V CDR1 and CDR2: SGHVS, FQNEAQ. The V segment lost 1 base and the J segment 5 bases; nucleotides outside the gene matches: 6. The CDR3 is made up of 15 amino acids. The receptor's source is a human donor who was the organ donor for an intestinal transplant. Here the sequenced sample was unstimulated CD4+ T cells sorted from spleen or lymph node cells, taken before transplant. V and J are TRBV7-8 and TRBJ2-3, with TRBD2 identical over 7 bases. The CDR3 loop is CASSLVWRGKDTQYF. The CDR3 region has the DNA TGTGCCAGCAGCTTAGTTTGGCGGGGGAAAGATACGCAGTATTTT.